The 32 T cell receptor beta chains below all came from one sample that was sequenced in a study of metastatic and nonmetastatic thyroid tumors (TCRdb year 2020). The protocol used for the library was PCR. The sequencer was an Illumina HiSeq 4000. TCRdb trimmed the raw reads at Q25, called clones with MiXCR and kept productive beta chains. For this sample the table gives more than 70,000 clones, of which approximately 9% were detected only once. The ten biggest clones cover under 9% of the sample. Before undergoing thyroid surgery, none of the patients had been given any kind of treatment. Material: blood. Source of these receptors: a female donor with papillary thyroid cancer or a benign thyroid nodule (not recorded which). Some clones in this sample may be carry-over from other donors' samples.

There are many counts of this clone. The J gene is TRBJ1-2, the V gene TRBV27; D call uncertain. The V gene lost 0 bases and the J gene lost 4 bases, with 15 bases spanning the gap. Germline CDR1 and CDR2: MNHEY and SMNVEV (reference sequence). This CDR3 spans 16 amino acids. The CDR3 DNA follows: TGTGCCAGCAGTTTATCGGGCCTGACATCTCGCTATGGCTACACCTTC. It encodes CASSLSGLTSRYGYTF.

In this sample, this clone turned up many times. The chain links TRBV30 to TRBJ1-4; 12 nucleotides align to TRBD1. The germline V gene encodes CDR1 GTSNPN and CDR2 SVGIG (reference sequence). J was trimmed by 7 bases and V by 5 bases; bases with no gene match: 2. The CDR3 is 13 residues long. The CDR3 loop reads CAWGTGGGEKLFF. CDR3 coding DNA: TGTGCCTGGGGGACAGGGGGCGGTGAAAAACTGTTTTTT.

This clone was observed many times. V and J are TRBV11-2 and TRBJ2-5; D is perhaps TRBD2 (5 bases). This CDR3 region has 15 residues. CDR1 is SGHAT and CDR2 is FQNNGV in the germline V gene. Trimming removed 5 bases from V and 5 bases from J, with 18 bases in between. CDR3 coding DNA: TGTGCCAGCAGCGGCGACATCCCGCGAGGGGAGACCCAGTACTTC. Encoded protein: CASSGDIPRGETQYF.

Details on this clone: Just one base apart from a much larger clone, this may be a read error. The same CDR3 can be traced to other DNA sequences in this sample. The chain uses TRBV6-4 and TRBJ2-1, with D uncertain. Trimming took 0 bases from V and 8 from J, leaving 11 bases between them. The CDR3 has 14 amino acids. Germline CDR1 is MRHNA and CDR2 is SNTAGT. The CDR3 sequence: CASSDSGAGDEQFF. CDR3 in DNA: TGTGCCAGCAGTGACTCAGGAGCTGGGGATGAGCAGTTCTTC.

The chain combines TRBV20-1 with TRBJ2-7; D may be TRBD2 (7 bases). The CDR3 has 19 residues. V was trimmed by 3 bases and J by 3 bases, leaving 30 bases between them. CDR1 DFQATT and CDR2 SNEGSKA come from the germline V gene (reference sequence). CDR3 bases: TGCAGTGCTAGCCCCGGGATCGGCGGTGGAAGGGGGGGCAGCTACGAGCAGTACTTC. This codes for CSASPGIGGGRGGSYEQYF.

This clone was found many times. CDR3 DNA: TGTGCCAGCAGTGAGGGGGCCCTGAGCTCCTACAATGAGCAGTTCTTC. This gives the protein CASSEGALSSYNEQFF. This chain joins TRBV9 and TRBJ2-1; 7 bases are a match to TRBD1. V was pared by 5 bases and J by 0 bases, with 8 bases of the junction left unmatched. The CDR3 extends over 16 amino acids. Germline V gives CDR1 SGDLS, CDR2 YYNGEE.

This clone was recorded at least ten times. The rearrangement uses TRBV6-2 or TRBV6-3 and TRBJ2-6; D is ambiguous. The CDR3 runs to 15 residues. V was pared by 2 bases and J by 0 bases, with 5 bases between. Germline V gives CDR1 MNHEY, CDR2 SVGEGT. This CDR3 is CASSYRSSGANVLTF. CDR3 coding DNA: TGTGCCAGCAGTTACCGGAGCTCTGGGGCCAACGTCCTGACTTTC.

This clone has ten or more counts. The chain employs TRBV20-1 and TRBJ2-7; 9 nucleotides agree with TRBD2. The ends lost 0 bases at V and 4 bases at J; junction bases unmatched: 10. CDR1 and CDR2 from the germline V gene are DFQATT and SNEGSKA (reference sequence). The length of the CDR3 is 16 residues. The CDR3 coding sequence is TGCAGTGCTAGAGATAGTGGGCGGGGGGGCGTTTACGAGCAGTACTTC. Translated, it gives CSARDSGRGGVYEQYF.

This clone was seen repeatedly, ten times or more. The chain links TRBV7-8 to TRBJ1-5; the D is unclear. From germline, CDR1 is SGHVS and CDR2 FQNEAQ. The CDR3 has 14 amino acids. Deletions cut 2 bases from V and 11 bases from J, with 16 bases between. CDR3 in amino acids: CASSLSLDGVAQHF. CDR3 DNA sequence: TGTGCCAGCAGCTTAAGCCTCGACGGGGTCGCCCAGCATTTT.

This clone occurred many times. Other DNA sequences in the same sample also yield this CDR3. V and J are TRBV15 and TRBJ1-1, with D perhaps matching TRBD1 (5 bases). Trimming took off 4 bases at V and 0 bases at J, with 12 bases between the two ends. CDR1 is LNHNV, CDR2 YYDKDF, per germline (reference sequence). CDR3 length equals 15 residues. The CDR3 sequence: CATSKGGTLNTEAFF. CDR3 in DNA: TGTGCCACCAGCAAGGGTGGGACCTTGAACACTGAAGCTTTCTTT.

This clone has a count of ten or more. CDR3 nucleotides: TGTGCCAGCAGTTACGAGACTTCACCCCTCCACTTT. Protein: CASSYETSPLHF. V usage is TRBV6-5 and J usage is TRBJ1-6, with no clear D. V lost 2 bases and J lost 9, with 5 bases in between. The germline CDR1 and CDR2 sequences are MNHEY and SVGAGI. The CDR3 is 12 residues long.

This clone was counted many times. The DNA of the CDR3 is TGTGCCAGCAGTGAAACAGGGGGCGGGTATGGCTACACCTTC. This gives the protein CASSETGGGYGYTF. J is TRBJ1-2 and V is TRBV6-1, with 9 positions matching TRBD1. The germline V gene encodes CDR1 MNHNS and CDR2 SASEGT. V shed 2 bases and J 5 bases; nucleotides not matched to a gene: 3. The CDR3 totals 14 residues.

This clone was observed many times. J is TRBJ2-7 and V is TRBV18, with D possibly being TRBD2 (7 bases). The V end was cut by 5 bases, the J end by 6 bases, with 11 bases between. Germline CDR1 reads KGHSH; CDR2 reads LQKENI. The CDR3 runs to 12 residues. In DNA, the CDR3 is TGTGCCAGCTCAAGGGGGGGGCTCGAGCAGTACTTC. Encoded protein: CASSRGGLEQYF.

There are a few counts of this clone. This may be a read error, as it is one base from a much larger clone. This sample includes further DNA sequences coding for the same CDR3. The chain combines TRBV2 with TRBJ2-7; TRBD1 or TRBD2 may be the D gene (5 bases each). The CDR3 extends over 15 amino acids. CDR1 SNHLY and CDR2 FYNNEI come from the germline V gene. Written as DNA, the CDR3 is TGCGCCAGCACCGCGGGCCGGGACGGGTTCTACGAGCAGTACTTC. As protein: CASTAGRDGFYEQYF.

The J gene is TRBJ1-2, the V gene TRBV20-1; no reliable D call. V shed 3 bases and J shed 3 bases, with 11 bases lying between them. The CDR3 has 13 amino acids. In germline, CDR1 is DFQATT, CDR2 SNEGSKA (reference sequence). CDR3 sequence reads: CSASPPGHYGYTF. The DNA of the CDR3 is TGCAGTGCTAGTCCCCCGGGTCACTATGGCTACACCTTC.

With regard to this clone: The CDR3 carries no conserved terminal phenylalanine or tryptophan, so it likely arises from a read error. V is TRBV5-1 and J is TRBJ2-3; 9 bases line up with TRBD1. The CDR3 is 18 amino acids. Germline V gene lookup returns CDR1 SGHRS and CDR2 YFSETQ. Trimming removed 2 bases from V and 4 bases from J; junction bases left unmatched: 14. CDR3 protein: CASSFQTMGQGLADTQYS. CDR3 sequence (DNA): TGCGCCAGCAGCTTCCAGACAATGGGACAGGGTTTGGCAGATACGCAGTATTCT.

Many counts were recorded for this clone. The chain employs TRBV7-7 and TRBJ2-3; D gene uncertain. The germline V and J ends were trimmed by 5 bases and 6 bases, with 15 bases remaining between them. This CDR3 has 14 amino acids. Germline V CDR1 and CDR2: SSHAT, FNYEAQ (reference sequence). The CDR3 sequence: CASSTYSDPDTQYF. CDR3 nucleotide sequence: TGTGCCAGCAGCACATACTCGGACCCGGATACGCAGTATTTT.

Remarks on this clone: A much larger clone differs by one base, so this may be a read error. Other nucleotide sequences in the sample specify the same CDR3. This chain connects TRBV20-1 to TRBJ1-4, with D tentatively TRBD1 (6 bases). Germline loops: CDR1 DFQATT, CDR2 SNEGSKA (reference sequence). The CDR3 spans 14 residues. Between the trimmed V and J ends, which lost 6 bases and 4 bases, there was a span of 15 bases. CDR3 region: CSAHPTGINEKLFF. The CDR3 nucleotides are TGCAGTGCCCACCCGACAGGTATTAATGAAAAACTGTTTTTT.

This clone was picked up many times. The chain joins TRBV15 to TRBJ2-6, with 10 bases matching TRBD1. V gave up 2 bases and J gave up 1 base; unmatched junction bases: 5. This CDR3 spans 18 amino acids. The V gene's germline CDR1 is LNHNV and CDR2 YYDKDF (reference sequence). CDR3 region: CATSRKGQGSSGANVLTF. The DNA of the CDR3 is TGTGCCACCAGCAGAAAGGGACAGGGGAGTTCTGGGGCCAACGTCCTGACTTTC. The full variable domain, in which reference TRBV15 and TRBJ2-6 provide the parts outside the CDR3, is DAMVIQNPRYQVTQFGKPVTLSCSQTLNHNVMYWYQQKSSQAPKLLFHYYDKDFNNEADTPDNFQSRRPNTSFCFLDIRSPGLGDTAMYLCATSRKGQGSSGANVLTFGAGSRLTVL.

This clone turned up a few times. This chain joins TRBV18 and TRBJ2-1; 10 nucleotides agree with TRBD2. This CDR3 is built from 15 residues. Losses at the gene ends were 3 bases for V and 7 bases for J; bases not matched to a gene: 6. Germline lookup yields CDR1 KGHSH and CDR2 LQKENI. CDR3 protein: CASSPTGSGGNEQFF. The CDR3 DNA reads TGTGCCAGCTCACCCACGGGTAGCGGGGGGAATGAGCAGTTCTTC.

Regarding this clone: This clone may be a read error of a much larger clone one base away. The CDR3 end shows no conserved phenylalanine or tryptophan, and so a read error is likely. The chain combines TRBV7-2 with TRBJ2-1, with D possibly matching TRBD2 (5 bases). Looked up from germline, CDR1 is SGHTA and CDR2 is FQGNSA. V dropped 6 bases and J dropped 4 bases, with 13 bases sitting between them. This CDR3 has 14 residues. CDR3 coding DNA: TGTGCCAGCAGATCCAGCCGGGAATACAATGAGCAGTTCCTC. This codes for CASRSSREYNEQFL.

This clone has ten or more counts. The V call is TRBV14, the J call TRBJ2-2; 7 bases are a match to TRBD2. Trimming cost V 0 bases and J 6 bases; bases outside gene matches: 7. The germline CDR1 and CDR2 sequences are SGHDN and FVKESK. CDR3 length: 16 amino acids. The CDR3 here is CASSQEAGGFSGELFF. The CDR3 coding sequence is TGTGCCAGCAGCCAAGAGGCCGGGGGGTTCTCCGGGGAGCTGTTTTTT.

In its sample, this clone was seen a few times. The chain joins TRBV12-3 or TRBV12-4 to TRBJ1-2; unclear D gene. Trimming cost V 6 bases and J 3 bases, with 8 bases left between them. The CDR3 runs to 12 residues. The CDR3 protein is CASSPGHYGYTF. DNA for the CDR3: TGTGCCAGCAGCCCAGGCCACTATGGCTACACCTTC.

This clone was found many times. The genes are TRBV19 and TRBJ1-2; TRBD1 is a possible D gene (6 bases). With 7 bases removed from V and 5 bases from J, the gap between germline ends came to 11 bases. The germline V gene has CDR1 LNHDA and CDR2 SQIVND (reference sequence). The CDR3 spans 12 residues. Here the CDR3 reads CASTKQGYGYTF. In nucleotides, the CDR3 is TGTGCCAGTACCAAGCAGGGGTATGGCTACACCTTC.

The chain carries TRBV5-5 and TRBJ1-1, with 8 bases aligning to TRBD1. The CDR3 sequence is 15 residues long. The junction had 11 bases not matched to a gene; V was cut back by 4 bases and J by 6 bases. The germline V gene encodes CDR1 SGHKS and CDR2 YYEKEE (reference sequence). For the CDR3, the DNA is TGTGCCAGCAGCGCGTGGACAGGGACACTTGCTGAAGCTTTCTTT. Its protein product is CASSAWTGTLAEAFF.

This clone was recorded many times. The CDR3 loop reads CASSLRDLNTGELFF. CDR3 nucleotides: TGCGCCAGCAGCCTTCGCGACCTTAACACCGGGGAGCTGTTTTTT. The chain combines TRBV4-1 with TRBJ2-2; D uncertain. The germline V gene has CDR1 MGHRA and CDR2 YSYEKL. V was cut by 4 bases and J by 2 bases, with 11 bases left in between. This CDR3 is built from 15 residues.

This clone was seen ten or more times. The chain uses TRBV25-1 and TRBJ1-4, with TRBD1 as a possible D gene (5 bases). V dropped 2 bases and J dropped 6 bases, with 13 bases sitting between them. The CDR3 runs to 15 residues. Germline V gene lookup returns CDR1 MGHDK and CDR2 SYGVNS. As DNA, the CDR3 is TGTGCCAGCAGTGAACGGGTTTGGGGGGATGAAAAACTGTTTTTT. The encoded protein is CASSERVWGDEKLFF.

J is TRBJ1-4 and V is TRBV20-1; TRBD1 is a possible D gene (5 bases). Looked up from germline, CDR1 is DFQATT and CDR2 is SNEGSKA (reference sequence). Trimming removed 6 bases from V and 4 bases from J, with 18 bases in between. This CDR3 comprises 15 residues. This CDR3 is CSAPTGTFLNEKLFF. The CDR3 DNA reads TGCAGTGCGCCCACCGGGACTTTCCTTAATGAAAAACTGTTTTTT.

At least ten counts were recorded for this clone. The CDR3 coding sequence is TGCAGCGTTGATCCGTTAGGGCCCGAAGCTTTCTTT. It specifies CSVDPLGPEAFF. V gene TRBV29-1 combines with J gene TRBJ1-1; D unresolved. CDR1 SQVTM and CDR2 ANQGSEA come from the germline V gene. Deletions cut 3 bases from V and 8 bases from J, with 13 bases between. This CDR3 is built from 12 residues.

This clone was picked up a small number of times. The chain couples TRBV5-6 to TRBJ1-4; 11 nucleotides agree with TRBD1. CDR1 and CDR2 (germline): SGHDT, YYEEEE. The V and J ends lost 6 bases and 5 bases, in that order; junction bases with no gene match: 6. CDR3 length: 15 residues. The CDR3 nucleotides are TGTGCCAGCACCGTAGGACAGGGGGCGAATGAAAAACTGTTTTTT. This codes for CASTVGQGANEKLFF.

This chain connects TRBV5-1 to TRBJ1-1; 9 bases agree with TRBD1. The J segment lost 6 bases and the V segment lost 4 bases, leaving 4 bases of the junction unmatched. The CDR3 contains 13 residues. Germline CDR1 reads SGHRS; CDR2 reads YFSETQ. CDR3 DNA sequence: TGCGCCAGCAGCGAGGACAGGGGCGCTGAAGCTTTCTTT. This gives the protein CASSEDRGAEAFF.

This chain connects TRBV30 to TRBJ1-2, with TRBD1 matching 8 bases. The V gene's germline CDR1 is GTSNPN and CDR2 SVGIG (reference sequence). Trimming cost V 5 bases and J 3 bases; bases outside gene matches: 2. This CDR3 spans 12 amino acids. The chain's CDR3 is CAWSTGDYGYTF. The CDR3 nucleotides are TGTGCCTGGTCGACAGGGGACTATGGCTACACCTTC.